Listed below are T cell receptor beta chains from one sample, sequenced in a study of shared clonotypes between healthy human individuals. Using immunoSEQ multiplex PCR, the repertoire was profiled, and TCRdb retains in-frame clones only, with some absent. The sample lists about 2 million clones, 95% occurring once. The sequenced sample was naive CD4+ T cells sorted from blood. The origin of the receptors is a man younger than 30 in good health. Each CDR3 is given with its conserved first and last residue. Fields, in order: clone size, V gene, J gene, D gene, CDR3 DNA, CDR3 protein. D genes are given only for firm matches. Clone size, where shown, is once, few, many, or a class for clones that have expanded.

NA	TRBV6-1	TRBJ2-1	NA	TGTGCCAGCAGACTCTCCTCCTACAATGAGCAGTTCTTC	CASRLSSYNEQFF
NA	TRBV2	TRBJ2-6	NA	TGTGCCAGCAGACGGACAGACTCTGGGGCCAACGTCCTGACTTTC	CASRRTDSGANVLTF
NA	TRBV2	TRBJ1-4	TRBD1	TGTGCCAGCAGTGAAATAGGAGGGGGCGGAGAAAAACTGTTTTTT	CASSEIGGGGEKLFF
NA	TRBV20-1	TRBJ2-7	NA	TGCAGTGCCAGACAACCGGATGAGCAGTACTTC	CSARQPDEQYF
NA	TRBV6-5	TRBJ2-1	NA	TGTGCCAGCAGTTACGGACCCATGAACAATGAGCAGTTCTTC	CASSYGPMNNEQFF
NA	TRBV30	TRBJ2-2	TRBD2	TGTGCCTGGAAGGAGGCGGGGGTGTTCACCGGGGAGCTGTTTTTT	CAWKEAGVFTGELFF
NA	TRBV2	TRBJ2-3	NA	TGTGCCAGCAGTGAAGACAGCACAGATACGCAGTATTTT	CASSEDSTDTQYF
NA	TRBV4-1	TRBJ1-3	NA	TGCGCCAGCAGCCAAGAAGTGGACACCATATATTTT	CASSQEVDTIYF
NA	TRBV11-2	TRBJ1-6	NA	TGTGCCAGCAGCTTAGGACTCGGTTCACCCCTCCACTTT	CASSLGLGSPLHF
NA	TRBV7-9	TRBJ1-1	NA	TGTGCCAGCACCAGCGGACCAATCACTGAAGCTTTCTTT	CASTSGPITEAFF
NA	TRBV6-5	TRBJ2-7	NA	TGTGCCAGTCGGGTGGTAGAGTCTCACGAGCAGTACTTC	CASRVVESHEQYF
once	TRBV9	TRBJ2-6	NA	TGTGCCAGCAGCGTAGTGGGAAATGGGGCCAACGTCCTGACTTTC	CASSVVGNGANVLTF
NA	TRBV7-9	TRBJ2-5	NA	TGTGCCAGCAGCTCGAGACAGGCACAAGAGACCCAGTACTTC	CASSSRQAQETQYF
NA	TRBV28	TRBJ1-1	NA	TGTGCCAGCAGGAGACAGCCTATGAACACTGAAGCTTTCTTT	CASRRQPMNTEAFF
NA	TRBV10-3	TRBJ2-7	TRBD1	TGTGCCATCAGCGCCGGGACAGGGGACGAGCAGTACTTC	CAISAGTGDEQYF
once	TRBV4-3	TRBJ1-6	TRBD1	TGCGCCAGCAGCCAGTCCCGGGACAGGGGTAATTCACCCCTCCACTTT	CASSQSRDRGNSPLHF
NA	TRBV9	TRBJ2-2	TRBD2	TGTGCCAGCAGCACCTTCGGGACTAGCGGGGCGAACACCGGGGAGCTGTTTTTT	CASSTFGTSGANTGELFF
NA	TRBV28	TRBJ1-6	TRBD1	TGTGCCAGCAGCCCAGGACAGGCATGGACCCTCCACTTT	CASSPGQAWTLHF
few	TRBV15	TRBJ1-1	NA	TGTGCCACCAGCAGGGACAGGAACACTGAAGCTTTCTTT	CATSRDRNTEAFF
NA	TRBV7-7	TRBJ2-7	TRBD1	TGTGCTAGCAGCTTACAGGGGAAGGTGGTCAGCTACGAGCAGTACTTC	CASSLQGKVVSYEQYF
NA	TRBV28	TRBJ1-2	NA	TGTGCCAGCAGTCGACTGGGAGAGGACTATGGCTACACCTTC	CASSRLGEDYGYTF
once	TRBV27	TRBJ2-2	TRBD1	TGTGCCAGCACCCTAAAACTGACAGGGGCGGGCGGGGAGCTGTTTTTT	CASTLKLTGAGGELFF
NA	TRBV6-6	TRBJ1-3	NA	TGTGCCAGCAGTTATTCCGAGGGAGGACAGGGAAACACCATATATTTT	CASSYSEGGQGNTIYF
NA	TRBV30	TRBJ2-3	NA	TGTGCCTGGAGTTCGGAGGATACGCAGTATTTT	CAWSSEDTQYF
NA	TRBV7-9	TRBJ2-3	NA	TGTGCCAGCAGCCTCCGGGACTTCACAGATACGCAGTATTTT	CASSLRDFTDTQYF
once	TRBV11-3	TRBJ2-7	TRBD1	TGTGCCAGCAGCTTAGGGACAGGGGGGTCCTACGAGCAGTACTTC	CASSLGTGGSYEQYF
NA	TRBV28	TRBJ2-7	NA	TGTGCCAGCACTCCGCTAGGGTTTGAGGGTCGTGGGGGGGAGCAGTACTTC	CASTPLGFEGRGGEQYF
NA	TRBV5-4	TRBJ2-7	NA	TGTGCCAGCAGACGCAGAGGGGGAGGCGTCTACGAGCAGTACTTC	CASRRRGGGVYEQYF
NA	TRBV6-6	TRBJ1-1	NA	TGTGCCAGCATAGAATCGAACTACCCGAACACTGAAGCTTTCTTT	CASIESNYPNTEAFF
NA	TRBV10-3	TRBJ2-3	NA	TGTGCCATCAGTGCCTTGGGCAGGGGAGATACGCAGTATTTT	CAISALGRGDTQYF
NA	TRBV9	TRBJ2-7	NA	TGTGCCAGCAGCGTAGGGGGGGACGACTTCAACGAGCAGTACTTC	CASSVGGDDFNEQYF
NA	TRBV28	TRBJ2-7	TRBD1	TGTGCCAGCAGTTTAAGAGGGGGCGGTTACGAGCAGTACTTC	CASSLRGGGYEQYF
NA	TRBV6-4	TRBJ2-1	NA	TGTGCCAGCAGTGACTCGATCTATGGCGTGCAGTTCTTC	CASSDSIYGVQFF
once	TRBV5-3	TRBJ1-1	NA	TGTGCCAGAAGCTTGGCAGTAGACACTGAAGCTTTCTTT	CARSLAVDTEAFF
NA	TRBV13	TRBJ1-6	NA	TGTGCCAGCAGCCCGGACTATAATTCACCCCTCCACTTT	CASSPDYNSPLHF
once	TRBV25-1	TRBJ2-3	TRBD1	TGTGCCAGCAGCGGTCAGGGGGCTAGCACAGATACGCAGTATTTT	CASSGQGASTDTQYF
NA	TRBV9	TRBJ2-7	NA	TGTGCCAGCAGCCCCCAGACAGGAATTGGCCCCTACGAGCAGTACTTC	CASSPQTGIGPYEQYF
NA	TRBV4-1	TRBJ2-5	NA	TGCGCCAGCAGCCAAACCCCTTCCCCCGGGACCAACCAAGAGACCCAGTACTTC	CASSQTPSPGTNQETQYF
NA	TRBV6-1	TRBJ2-2	NA	TGTGCCGTGATACGGATGTGGCTTGGCGGGGAGCTGTTTTTT	CAVIRMWLGGELFF
NA	TRBV6-4	TRBJ2-7	NA	TGTGCCAGCAGTGACTCTAAGGGTTGCTCCTACGAGCAGTACTTC	CASSDSKGCSYEQYF
NA	TRBV30	TRBJ1-4	NA	TGTGCCTTGCGGATGGGGGGGAGTAATGAAAAACTGTTTTTT	CALRMGGSNEKLFF
NA	TRBV6-1	TRBJ2-1	NA	TGTGCCAGCAGTCCGGCCAATGAGCAGTTCTTC	CASSPANEQFF
NA	TRBV9	TRBJ1-2	NA	TGTGCCAGCAGCGAAACGGGACTTAGGAACTATGGCTACACCTTC	CASSETGLRNYGYTF
NA	TRBV5-1	TRBJ2-5	TRBD1	TGCGCCAGCAGCGGGGGGACAGGGATCCAAGAGACCCAGTACTTC	CASSGGTGIQETQYF